In this sample, the clone carrying this T cell receptor (beta chain) turned up many times. This entry belongs to a study of CD8 T cells in ankylosing spondylitis. V gave up 4 bases and J gave up 3 bases; unmatched junction bases: 7. The CDR3 consists of 14 residues. The germline V gene encodes CDR1 SGHKS and CDR2 YYEKEE (reference sequence). TCRdb ran MiXCR on the 5' RACE reads and lists one entry per CDR3 protein. The sample records some 100,000 distinct CDR3 sequences, 8% to 10% being singletons. This sequence joins TRBV5-5 and TRBJ2-7; 7 bases are a match to TRBD1. The TCR originated in a male donor with ankylosing spondylitis or in good health (not recorded which). Sequencing was carried out using blood, either unsorted or a sorted T cell fraction (not recorded which). CDR3: CASSRGQNSYEQYF. As DNA, the CDR3 is TGTGCCAGCAGCAGGGGACAGAATAGCTACGAGCAGTACTTC.